What follows is one T cell receptor beta chain and its context. This entry comes from a study of blood T cell repertoires in COVID-19. CDR1 is LGHNA, CDR2 YSLEER, per germline. V lost 0 bases and J lost 9, with 15 bases in between. The length of the CDR3 is 15 residues. Sequenced by immunoSEQ multiplex PCR; TCRdb stores in-frame clones only, minus some. The table has a few hundred thousand clones, 75% to 90% seen once. This TCR came from a woman in her forties or fifties who had recovered from COVID-19. The sequenced sample consisted of PBMCs or T cells enriched from blood (not recorded which). V and J are TRBV4-3 and TRBJ2-1; a weak D match, TRBD2 (6 bases). CDR3 sequence (DNA): TGCGCCAGCAGCCAAGATGGCCAGCACGGGGGTGAGCAGTTCTTC. Its translation is CASSQDGQHGGEQFF.